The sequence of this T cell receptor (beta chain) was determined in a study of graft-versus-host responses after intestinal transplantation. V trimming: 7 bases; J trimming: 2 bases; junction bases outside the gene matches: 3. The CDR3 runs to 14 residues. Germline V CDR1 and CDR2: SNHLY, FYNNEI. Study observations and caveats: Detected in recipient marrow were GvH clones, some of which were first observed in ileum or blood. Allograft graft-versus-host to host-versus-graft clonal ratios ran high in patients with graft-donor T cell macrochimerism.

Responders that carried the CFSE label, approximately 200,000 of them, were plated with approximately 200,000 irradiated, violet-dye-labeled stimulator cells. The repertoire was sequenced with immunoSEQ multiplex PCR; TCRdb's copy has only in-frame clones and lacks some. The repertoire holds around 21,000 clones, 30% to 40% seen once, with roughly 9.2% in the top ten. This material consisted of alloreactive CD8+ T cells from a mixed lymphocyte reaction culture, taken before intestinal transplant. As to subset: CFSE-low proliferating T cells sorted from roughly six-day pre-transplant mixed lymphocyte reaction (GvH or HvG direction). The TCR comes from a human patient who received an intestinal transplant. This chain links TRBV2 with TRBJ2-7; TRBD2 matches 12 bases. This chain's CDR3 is CASTLAGGTYEQYF. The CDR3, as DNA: TGTGCCAGCACTCTAGCGGGGGGGACCTACGAGCAGTACTTC.